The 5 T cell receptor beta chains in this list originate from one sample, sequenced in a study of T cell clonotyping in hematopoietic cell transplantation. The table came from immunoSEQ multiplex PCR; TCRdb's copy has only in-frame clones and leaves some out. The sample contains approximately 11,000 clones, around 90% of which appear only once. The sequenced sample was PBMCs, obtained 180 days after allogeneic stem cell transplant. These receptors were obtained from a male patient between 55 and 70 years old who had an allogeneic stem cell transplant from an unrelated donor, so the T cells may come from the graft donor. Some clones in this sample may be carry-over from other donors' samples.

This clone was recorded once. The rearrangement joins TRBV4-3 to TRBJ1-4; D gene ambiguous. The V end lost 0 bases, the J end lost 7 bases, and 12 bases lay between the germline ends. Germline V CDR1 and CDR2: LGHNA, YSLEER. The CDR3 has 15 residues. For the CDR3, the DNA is TGCGCCAGCAGCCAAGAAATGGGTGGCGGTGAAAAACTGTTTTTT. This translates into CASSQEMGGGEKLFF.

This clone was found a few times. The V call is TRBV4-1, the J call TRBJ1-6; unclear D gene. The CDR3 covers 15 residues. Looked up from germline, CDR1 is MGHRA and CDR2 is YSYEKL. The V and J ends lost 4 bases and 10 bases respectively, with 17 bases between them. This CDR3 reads CASSLPREGRSPLHF. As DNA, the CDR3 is TGCGCCAGCAGCCTACCTCGGGAAGGGAGGTCACCCCTCCACTTT.

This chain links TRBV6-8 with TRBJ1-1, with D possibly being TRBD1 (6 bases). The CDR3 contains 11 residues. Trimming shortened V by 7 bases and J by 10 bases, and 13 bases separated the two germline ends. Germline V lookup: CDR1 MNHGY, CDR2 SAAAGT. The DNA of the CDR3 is TGTGCCAGCATTCGGGGGCGGGGAGCTTTCTTT. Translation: CASIRGRGAFF.

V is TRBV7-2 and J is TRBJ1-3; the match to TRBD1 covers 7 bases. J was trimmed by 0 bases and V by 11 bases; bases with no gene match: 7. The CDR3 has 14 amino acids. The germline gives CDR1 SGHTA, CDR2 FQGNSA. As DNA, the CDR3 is TGTGCCTATAGGGCAGGGGGCTCTGGAAACACCATATATTTT. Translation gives CAYRAGGSGNTIYF. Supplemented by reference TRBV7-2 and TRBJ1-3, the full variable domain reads GAGVSQSPSNKVTEKGKDVELRCDPISGHTALYWYRQSLGQGLEFLIYFQGNSAPDKSGLPSDRFSAERTGGSVSTLTIQRTQQEDSAVYLCAYRAGGSGNTIYFGEGSWLTVV.

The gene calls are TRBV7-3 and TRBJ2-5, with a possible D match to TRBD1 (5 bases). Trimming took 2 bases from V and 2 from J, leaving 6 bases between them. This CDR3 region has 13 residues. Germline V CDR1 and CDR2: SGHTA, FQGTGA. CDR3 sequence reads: CASSLQGQETQYF. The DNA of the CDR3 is TGTGCCAGCAGCTTACAGGGTCAAGAGACCCAGTACTTC.